This T cell receptor beta chain came from a study of cytomegalovirus exposure and HLA in healthy donors. General observations from the study: Later analysis reportedly placed an Asian-associated ancestry cluster below the roughly 690-donor mean in N-insertions. Based on reports, TCR beta sequences accurately predicted HLA-A and HLA-B alleles for most subjects. Of the V segments, some could not be distinguished, including TRBV6-2 and TRBV6-3, and were excluded.

Note on this clone: The antigen remains undetermined.

Trimming removed 5 bases at V and 2 bases at J, with 16 bases between. Germline values: CDR1 SGHVS, CDR2 FQNEAQ. The CDR3 spans 15 residues. The PCR made use of 60 Vbeta and 13 Jbeta primers. Study processing details: An analysis performed later counted roughly 79 million unique TCR beta chains (roughly 11 million of them shared). Here immunoSEQ multiplex PCR was the method, and the copy in TCRdb shows in-frame clones only, minus some. D and trimming were read from the DNA, whereas the V and J calls and clone size are those reported in that table. The sample carries 150,000 to 200,000 clones, 60% to 80% recorded once.

This rearrangement joins TRBV7-8 to TRBJ2-7; perhaps TRBD2 as D (7 bases). Sequences were obtained from PBMCs. This TCR derives from a woman aged 40 to 50 in good health and CMV-seropositive. CDR3 DNA: TGTGCCAGCAGCAAACCCGGGCGGGGGCCCTACGAGCAGTACTTC. It codes for CASSKPGRGPYEQYF.